The T cell receptor (beta chain) described here comes from a study of T cell repertoires in cytomegalovirus infection (dated by TCRdb to between 2018 and 2021). General notes on the study: The HLA type of each donor mattered for the analysis, because public TCR beta signatures pointed to carriage of CMV infection along with the matching HLA type.

Results and caveats for the whole study, not just this receptor: Cumulative frequency of public TCR beta family members discriminated carriers of CMV infection plus the relevant HLA type in this cohort and an independent roughly 350-donor cohort. The ex vivo response was dominated by HLA-C-restricted CMV-specific TCR beta clonotypes, and the single most frequent clonotype in two of eight donors was supplied by these HLA-C-restricted clonotypes.

Per the germline V gene, SGHRS is the CDR1 and YFSETQ is the CDR2. Deletion took 0 bases off V and 2 bases off J, with a span of 6 bases between the germline ends. The CDR3 spans 13 residues, from the cysteine through the phenylalanine. The CDR3 DNA has 39 bases and is translated from base 1. The reads were generated on an Illumina HiSeq 1500. TCRdb reprocessing: public reads trimmed at Q25 with fastp, clones called with MiXCR, in-frame beta chains kept. Every distinct CDR3 protein forms one entry, paired with its most common genes and DNA. The sample table records some 220,000 distinct CDR3 sequences; about 7% of these occur just once. 6.5% of the sample rests with the top ten. This clonotype has at least ten counts. Its binding antigen is unknown. Per-base qualities were not stored, and no clone one base away is much larger.

Sequenced material: PBMCs. The V gene is TRBV5-1 and the J gene is TRBJ2-7; the D gene identity is not certain. The TCR was taken from a human donor in good health (CMV status not recorded). Some clones in this sample may be carry-over from other donors' samples. CDR3 loop: CASSLAKTYEQYF. The nucleotide sequence is TGCGCCAGCAGCTTGGCTAAGACCTACGAGCAGTACTTC.